This passage covers 28 T cell receptor beta chains from one sample sequenced in a study of blood T cell repertoires in COVID-19. Generated by immunoSEQ multiplex PCR, the TCRdb table keeps only in-frame clones and is missing some. The table has about 280,000 clones, over 75% seen once; the top ten hold roughly 5.3%. The sequencing sample was made of peripheral blood. These TCRs come from a man aged 50 to 59 with active or convalescent COVID-19.

V usage is TRBV10-3 and J usage is TRBJ2-1, with 9 bases lining up with TRBD1. Losses at the gene ends were 7 bases for V and 6 bases for J; bases not matched to a gene: 7. Germline V gene data show CDR1 as ENHRY and CDR2 as SYGVKD. This CDR3 contains 14 residues. CDR3 in amino acids: CAITPGTGFNEQFF. In DNA form, the CDR3 reads TGTGCCATCACCCCCGGGACAGGGTTCAATGAGCAGTTCTTC.

The chain has TRBV12-5 and TRBJ2-3; D gene ambiguous. Germline assignment: CDR1 LGHNT and CDR2 FRNRAP. V was cut by 10 bases and J by 6 bases, with 14 bases left in between. The CDR3 runs to 12 residues. CDR3 sequence reads: CATTNYYDTQYF. CDR3 DNA sequence: TGTGCTACCACCAACTACTACGATACGCAGTATTTT.

This clone occurred a few times. CDR3 DNA: TGTGCCAGCAGTCGCCTAGCGGGAGTCCGGGAGCAGTTCTTC. It is translated as CASSRLAGVREQFF. The rearrangement uses TRBV2 and TRBJ2-1; 10 nucleotides line up with TRBD2. CDR1 is SNHLY and CDR2 is FYNNEI in the germline V gene. The CDR3 has 14 residues. V was clipped by 5 bases and J by 10 bases; unmatched bases: 8.

The table lists this clone with a few counts. The chain employs TRBV28 and TRBJ1-6, with D unresolved. Deletions cut 3 bases from V and 3 bases from J, with 6 bases between. The CDR3 has 14 amino acids. Germline lookup yields CDR1 MDHEN and CDR2 SYDVKM. DNA of the CDR3: TGTGCCAGCAGTTTGCCAGGCTATAATTCACCCCTCCACTTT. Amino acids: CASSLPGYNSPLHF. Complete variable domain (other parts from reference TRBV28 and TRBJ1-6): DVKVTQSSRYLVKRTGEKVFLECVQDMDHENMFWYRQDPGLGLRLIYFSYDVKMKEKGDIPEGYSVSREKKERFSLILESASTNQTSMYLCASSLPGYNSPLHFGNGTRLTVT.

The chain employs TRBV3-1 (or the pseudogene TRBV3-2) and TRBJ2-3, with a possible D match to TRBD1 (8 bases). The CDR3 is made up of 17 amino acids. Germline loops: CDR1 LGHDT, CDR2 YNNKEL (reference sequence). Trimming stripped 1 base from V and 1 base from J, with 15 bases between. Written as DNA, the CDR3 is TGTGCCAGCAGCCAAGTCAGAACAGGGGGGGGCACAGATACGCAGTATTTT. This sequence encodes CASSQVRTGGGTDTQYF.

Worth noting for this clone: This same CDR3 is encoded by further DNA sequences in the sample. The chain employs TRBV12-3 or TRBV12-4 and TRBJ2-2; D uncertain. Trimming took off 6 bases at V and 1 base at J, with 3 bases between the two ends. The CDR3 loop spans 12 amino acids. In nucleotides, the CDR3 is TGTGCCAGCAGCCTGAACACCGGGGAGCTGTTTTTT. Translating gives CASSLNTGELFF.

The rearrangement uses TRBV5-1 and TRBJ2-4; the match to TRBD2 covers 8 bases. The CDR3 totals 14 residues. CDR1 and CDR2 (germline): SGHRS, YFSETQ. V trimming: 4 bases; J trimming: 6 bases; junction bases outside the gene matches: 6. CDR3 in amino acids: CASSPREAGNIQYF. In nucleotides, the CDR3 is TGCGCCAGCAGCCCGCGGGAGGCTGGAAACATTCAGTACTTC.

The V gene is TRBV7-5, the J gene TRBJ2-5; the D segment call TRBD1 is taken from the table without a DNA check. TRBV7-5 is described as a pseudogene. This CDR3 is 18 amino acids long. This CDR3 is CVRSLCGWRASQGETQYF. The CDR3 DNA follows: TGTGTCAGAAGCTTATGTGGGTGGCGGGCCTCGCAGGGGGAGACCCAGTACTTC.

The chain carries TRBV6-1 and TRBJ2-7, with D unresolved. CDR1 and CDR2 (germline): MNHNS, SASEGT. Deletions cut 2 bases from V and 3 bases from J, with 11 bases between. This CDR3 region has 14 residues. The CDR3 sequence: CASSESSPYYEQYF. In DNA form, the CDR3 reads TGTGCCAGCAGTGAATCTAGTCCCTACTACGAGCAGTACTTC.

The chain is built from TRBV5-1 and TRBJ2-1, with TRBD2 identical over 8 bases. J lost 8 bases, V lost 3 bases, and 13 bases had no gene match. The CDR3 runs to 16 residues. Germline-derived CDR1 and CDR2 are SGHRS and YFSETQ. The CDR3 DNA reads TGCGCCAGCAGCTCAACAGCCGGGACTAGTGGACATGAGCAGTTCTTC. Its translation: CASSSTAGTSGHEQFF.

This clone was detected a few times. This rearrangement joins TRBV19 to TRBJ1-5, with 8 positions matching TRBD1. The CDR3 sequence is 13 residues long. V gave up 4 bases and J gave up 7 bases; unmatched junction bases: 3. The germline V gene has CDR1 LNHDA and CDR2 SQIVND (reference sequence). CDR3 sequence: CASSTDREQPQHF. CDR3 DNA sequence: TGTGCCAGTAGTACGGACAGGGAACAGCCCCAGCATTTT.

This clone was detected only once. The V and J genes are TRBV11-3 and TRBJ2-1; D is possibly TRBD2 (5 bases). The germline CDR1 and CDR2 sequences are SGHNT and YENEEA. Trimming left V 5 bases short and J 6 bases short, with 14 bases between. The CDR3 covers 14 residues. The CDR3 is CASSPRSGVNEQFF. The CDR3 DNA sequence: TGTGCCAGCAGCCCCAGGTCCGGGGTCAATGAGCAGTTCTTC.

The chain carries TRBV7-8 and TRBJ2-3, with D tentatively TRBD1 (5 bases). The V gene's germline CDR1 is SGHVS and CDR2 FQNEAQ. Trimming shortened V by 5 bases and J by 6 bases, and 12 bases separated the two germline ends. This CDR3 is built from 13 residues. Written as DNA, the CDR3 is TGTGCCAGCAGCCGCAGGGAAACCGATACGCAGTATTTT. Encoded protein: CASSRRETDTQYF.

The count of this clone is one. This chain connects TRBV5-1 to TRBJ2-7, with a possible D match to TRBD1 (5 bases). The CDR3 extends over 16 amino acids. V lost 4 bases, J lost 2 bases, and 19 bases lay in between. Germline V gene lookup returns CDR1 SGHRS and CDR2 YFSETQ. CDR3 in DNA: TGCGCCAGCAGCGCGAGCCCCGGACACATCGCCTACGAGCAGTACTTC. Encoded protein: CASSASPGHIAYEQYF.

The chain links TRBV7-9 to TRBJ1-2; D unresolved. V was cut by 5 bases and J by 2 bases, with 18 bases left in between. The germline V gene encodes CDR1 SEHNR and CDR2 FQNEAQ (reference sequence). CDR3 length equals 16 residues. The DNA of the CDR3 is TGTGCCAGCAGCCCTTCCTCGGGCCGACTAAACTATGGCTACACCTTC. Residues: CASSPSSGRLNYGYTF.

The chain uses TRBV29-1 and TRBJ2-7, with 7 bases matching TRBD1. CDR3 length: 14 residues. CDR1 is SQVTM and CDR2 is ANQGSEA in the germline V gene. The J segment lost 3 bases and the V segment lost 6 bases, leaving 11 bases of the junction unmatched. The CDR3 region is CSVDKPGTDYEQYF. CDR3 nucleotides: TGCAGCGTGGACAAACCCGGGACAGACTACGAGCAGTACTTC.

V usage is TRBV30 and J usage is TRBJ1-2; D may be TRBD1 (5 bases). The germline CDR1 and CDR2 sequences are GTSNPN and SVGIG (reference sequence). The CDR3 has 14 residues. V was cut by 4 bases and J by 1 base, with 13 bases left in between. This CDR3 reads CAWNSGGFNYGYTF. Here the CDR3 DNA reads TGTGCCTGGAACAGTGGGGGGTTTAACTATGGCTACACCTTC.

This clone was counted a single time. The rearrangement links TRBV24-1 to TRBJ2-3; TRBD2 is a possible D gene (5 bases). Germline CDR1 KGHDR, CDR2 SFDVKD. V was clipped by 3 bases and J by 0 bases, with 6 bases between them. The CDR3 loop spans 14 amino acids. CDR3 region: CATSDSGSTDTQYF. CDR3 nucleotides: TGTGCCACCAGTGATAGCGGAAGCACAGATACGCAGTATTTT.

This chain links TRBV6-2 or TRBV6-3 with TRBJ2-3; weak D call: TRBD2 (6 bases). This CDR3 spans 15 amino acids. V was trimmed by 4 bases and J by 7 bases, leaving 18 bases between them. In germline, CDR1 is MNHEY, CDR2 SVGEGT. CDR3: CASSFRPLAVYTQYF. The CDR3 bases are TGTGCCAGCAGTTTCCGTCCGTTAGCGGTTTATACGCAGTATTTT.

V and J are TRBV15 and TRBJ1-2, with 7 bases matching TRBD1. CDR3 length: 16 amino acids. Trimming cost V 2 bases and J 1 base; bases outside gene matches: 7. Germline V CDR1 and CDR2: LNHNV, YYDKDF (reference sequence). CDR3 residues: CATSRNRGGVNYGYTF. The CDR3 DNA follows: TGTGCCACCAGCAGAAACAGGGGCGGAGTTAACTATGGCTACACCTTC.

Turning to this clone: This CDR3 is also generated by other DNA sequences in the sample. The J gene is TRBJ1-4, the V gene TRBV27; D may be TRBD1 (6 bases). Between the trimmed V and J ends, which lost 2 bases and 0 bases, there was a span of 7 bases. This CDR3 is built from 15 residues. The germline gives CDR1 MNHEY, CDR2 SMNVEV (reference sequence). CDR3: CASSLAGATNEKLFF. DNA for the CDR3: TGTGCCAGCAGTTTAGCAGGGGCAACTAATGAAAAACTGTTTTTT.

The chain uses TRBV6-5 and TRBJ2-7; D gene uncertain. The CDR3 has 14 residues. The germline CDR1 and CDR2 sequences are MNHEY and SVGAGI. Trimming left V 4 bases short and J 0 bases short, with 10 bases between. CDR3: CASSSFGFSYEQYF. In DNA, the CDR3 is TGTGCCAGCAGTTCATTCGGGTTCTCCTACGAGCAGTACTTC.

The chain combines TRBV12-3 or TRBV12-4 with TRBJ1-5, with D uncertain. V lost 8 bases to trimming and J lost 2 bases, with 7 bases between them. This CDR3 is built from 12 residues. The CDR3 sequence is CASSPGNQPQHF. The CDR3 nucleotides are TGTGCCAGCTCCCCTGGCAATCAGCCCCAGCATTTT.

J is TRBJ1-5 and V is TRBV28; TRBD1 agrees at 8 bases. The CDR3 runs to 15 residues. V was pared by 5 bases and J by 7 bases, with 10 bases of the junction left unmatched. The germline V gene encodes CDR1 MDHEN and CDR2 SYDVKM. The DNA for the CDR3 is TGTGCCAGCAGTCCCCTAGGACAGGGAGGACAGCCCCAGCATTTT. Translating gives CASSPLGQGGQPQHF.

The chain has TRBV5-1 and TRBJ2-5; D remains ambiguous. Germline CDR1 and CDR2: SGHRS and YFSETQ. This CDR3 spans 14 amino acids. Trimming cost V 0 bases and J 1 base, with 7 bases left between them. CDR3 residues: CASSLEYSQETQYF. In nucleotides, the CDR3 is TGCGCCAGCAGCTTGGAATACAGCCAAGAGACCCAGTACTTC.

The V call is TRBV30, the J call TRBJ1-3; 9 nucleotides line up with TRBD1. Germline lookup yields CDR1 GTSNPN and CDR2 SVGIG (reference sequence). The CDR3 is 16 residues long. CDR3 sequence (DNA): TGTGCGTCTCCTCTTGGGACAGGGTCAAGCGGAAACACCATATATTTT. Protein: CASPLGTGSSGNTIYF.

This clone has a single count. The chain joins TRBV27 to TRBJ2-3; tentatively, D is TRBD2 (5 bases). Germline V gives CDR1 MNHEY, CDR2 SMNVEV (reference sequence). Trimming cost V 6 bases and J 10 bases, with 14 bases left between them. The CDR3 runs 12 residues. CDR3 nucleotides: TGTGCCAGCAGGGGGAGTGCCAGGTCGCAGTATTTT. This gives the protein CASRGSARSQYF.

V is TRBV4-1 and J is TRBJ1-3; 8 bases match TRBD1. Looked up from germline, CDR1 is MGHRA and CDR2 is YSYEKL. The CDR3 totals 18 residues. V lost 0 bases to trimming and J lost 2 bases; unmatched junction nucleotides: 9. CDR3 loop: CASSQERGTGTPGNTIYF. Written as DNA, the CDR3 is TGCGCCAGCAGCCAAGAGAGGGGGACAGGTACTCCTGGAAACACCATATATTTT.